These T cell receptor beta chains were read from a single sample in a study of Ad26.COV2.S vaccination and SARS-CoV-2 variants. Clones were read by immunoSEQ multiplex PCR, and TCRdb kept only the in-frame ones, dropping some. In the table there are 300,000 to 500,000 clones, approximately 90% of which are singletons. The source material was peripheral blood, sampled in a trial of Ad26.COV2.S vaccine versus placebo. These receptors all come from a person between 18 and 65 years old who received the Ad26.COV2.S COVID-19 vaccine or a placebo. Both conserved end residues are part of each CDR3. D genes are given only for firm matches. Size values are once, few and many counts, or a class for expanded clones, and some rows have none.

V gene: TRBV3-1/TRBV3-2; J gene: TRBJ1-4; D gene: .; clone size: .; CDR3 protein: CASSQDRGPKLFF; CDR3 DNA: TGTGCCAGCAGCCAAGACCGGGGTCCGAAACTGTTTTTT
V gene: TRBV13; J gene: TRBJ2-7; D gene: TRBD1; clone size: .; CDR3 protein: CASSFRDRFYEQYF; CDR3 DNA: TGTGCCAGCAGCTTCCGGGACAGATTTTACGAGCAGTACTTC
V gene: TRBV6-4; J gene: TRBJ2-1; D gene: .; clone size: .; CDR3 protein: CARGLRGFF; CDR3 DNA: TGTGCCAGGGGCCTAAGGGGGTTCTTC
V gene: TRBV7-2; J gene: TRBJ1-1; D gene: .; clone size: once; CDR3 protein: CASSLDLNTEAFF; CDR3 DNA: TGTGCCAGCAGCTTAGACCTGAACACTGAAGCTTTCTTT
V gene: TRBV19; J gene: TRBJ1-6; D gene: .; clone size: .; CDR3 protein: CASSIGGTGRSPLHF; CDR3 DNA: TGTGCCAGTAGTATAGGTGGAACAGGTCGTTCACCCCTCCACTTT
V gene: TRBV7-8; J gene: TRBJ2-2; D gene: .; clone size: .; CDR3 protein: CASSLGRGRLNTGELFF; CDR3 DNA: TGTGCCAGCAGCTTAGGCAGGGGGAGGTTGAACACCGGGGAGCTGTTTTTT
V gene: TRBV6-5; J gene: TRBJ2-7; D gene: .; clone size: once; CDR3 protein: CASRNLGAWEQYF; CDR3 DNA: TGTGCCAGCAGGAACTTGGGCGCTTGGGAGCAGTACTTC
V gene: TRBV2; J gene: TRBJ2-7; D gene: .; clone size: .; CDR3 protein: CASRTRSTAYEQYF; CDR3 DNA: TGTGCCAGCAGGACGAGGTCTACGGCCTACGAGCAGTACTTC
V gene: TRBV29-1; J gene: TRBJ1-1; D gene: TRBD1; clone size: .; CDR3 protein: CSGWDRGNTEAFF; CDR3 DNA: TGCAGCGGGTGGGACAGGGGGAACACTGAAGCTTTCTTT
V gene: TRBV19; J gene: TRBJ1-1; D gene: .; clone size: .; CDR3 protein: CASSTLVTANTEAFF; CDR3 DNA: TGTGCCAGTAGTACCCTCGTAACGGCGAACACTGAAGCTTTCTTT
V gene: TRBV15; J gene: TRBJ2-7; D gene: TRBD1; clone size: .; CDR3 protein: CATSRDRGDRAYEQYF; CDR3 DNA: TGTGCCACCAGCAGAGATCGAGGGGACAGGGCGTACGAGCAGTACTTC
V gene: TRBV10-3; J gene: TRBJ2-2; D gene: .; clone size: .; CDR3 protein: CASSGTNTGELFF; CDR3 DNA: TGTGCCTCCTCAGGGACGAACACCGGGGAGCTGTTTTTT
V gene: TRBV5-1; J gene: TRBJ2-5; D gene: .; clone size: .; CDR3 protein: CASSLGTLQETQYF; CDR3 DNA: TGCGCCAGCAGCTTAGGGACACTCCAAGAGACCCAGTACTTC
V gene: TRBV27; J gene: TRBJ2-4; D gene: .; clone size: .; CDR3 protein: CASSRPGALAKNIQYF; CDR3 DNA: TGTGCCAGCAGCCGCCCGGGGGCCTTAGCCAAAAACATTCAGTACTTC
V gene: TRBV6-9; J gene: TRBJ2-3; D gene: .; clone size: .; CDR3 protein: CASSLRQGDTQYF; CDR3 DNA: TGTGCCAGCAGTTTGCGGCAAGGGGATACGCAGTATTTT
V gene: TRBV5-4; J gene: TRBJ2-6; D gene: .; clone size: .; CDR3 protein: CASSSHREYSGANVLTF; CDR3 DNA: TGTGCCAGCAGCTCGCACAGGGAATATTCTGGGGCCAACGTCCTGACTTTC
V gene: TRBV5-6; J gene: TRBJ1-4; D gene: .; clone size: .; CDR3 protein: CASSFRGLREKLFF; CDR3 DNA: TGTGCCAGCAGCTTCAGGGGTCTTCGGGAAAAACTGTTTTTT
V gene: TRBV5-8; J gene: TRBJ2-5; D gene: .; clone size: once; CDR3 protein: CASSLGDQETQYF; CDR3 DNA: TGTGCCAGCAGCTTGGGGGACCAAGAGACCCAGTACTTC
V gene: TRBV5-1; J gene: TRBJ1-1; D gene: TRBD1; clone size: .; CDR3 protein: CASSLGQGVTEAFF; CDR3 DNA: TGCGCCAGCAGCTTGGGGCAGGGGGTCACTGAAGCTTTCTTT
V gene: TRBV7-9; J gene: TRBJ2-7; D gene: .; clone size: .; CDR3 protein: CASSSVVEQYF; CDR3 DNA: TGTGCCAGCAGCTCCGTAGTCGAGCAGTACTTC
V gene: TRBV10-2; J gene: TRBJ2-2; D gene: .; clone size: .; CDR3 protein: CASSKDTGELFF; CDR3 DNA: TGCGCCAGCAGTAAGGACACCGGGGAGCTGTTTTTT
V gene: TRBV18; J gene: TRBJ1-6; D gene: TRBD1; clone size: .; CDR3 protein: CASSPLGQARAPLHF; CDR3 DNA: TGTGCCAGCTCACCACTTGGACAGGCTCGGGCACCCCTCCACTTT
V gene: TRBV21-1; J gene: TRBJ2-7; D gene: .; clone size: .; CDR3 protein: CASSLRGGGGVYEQYF; CDR3 DNA: TGTGCCAGCAGCCTCCGGGGCGGCGGCGGGGTCTACGAGCAGTACTTC
V gene: TRBV10-2; J gene: TRBJ2-1; D gene: TRBD2; clone size: .; CDR3 protein: CASMGLAGDDEQFF; CDR3 DNA: TGCGCCAGCATGGGGCTAGCGGGGGACGATGAGCAGTTCTTC
V gene: TRBV4-3; J gene: TRBJ2-1; D gene: .; clone size: .; CDR3 protein: CASSQVGTSQDEQFF; CDR3 DNA: TGCGCCAGCAGCCAAGTAGGAACTAGCCAGGATGAGCAGTTCTTC
V gene: TRBV5-1; J gene: TRBJ1-4; D gene: TRBD1; clone size: .; CDR3 protein: CASSPGTATNEKLFF; CDR3 DNA: TGCGCCAGCAGCCCTGGGACAGCAACTAATGAAAAACTGTTTTTT
V gene: TRBV9; J gene: TRBJ1-2; D gene: TRBD1; clone size: .; CDR3 protein: CASKRQGFGYGYTF; CDR3 DNA: TGTGCCAGCAAAAGACAGGGGTTCGGCTATGGCTACACCTTC
V gene: TRBV5-1; J gene: TRBJ1-3; D gene: .; clone size: .; CDR3 protein: CASSFGGQISGNTIYF; CDR3 DNA: TGCGCCAGCAGCTTTGGGGGACAAATCTCTGGAAACACCATATATTTT
V gene: TRBV7-7; J gene: TRBJ2-2; D gene: TRBD1; clone size: .; CDR3 protein: CASSLAGGGTGELFF; CDR3 DNA: TGTGCTAGCAGCTTAGCAGGGGGCGGTACCGGGGAGCTGTTTTTT
V gene: TRBV7-8; J gene: TRBJ1-1; D gene: .; clone size: .; CDR3 protein: CASSPLVWDTEAFF; CDR3 DNA: TGTGCCAGCAGCCCTCTGGTGTGGGACACTGAAGCTTTCTTT
V gene: TRBV6-5; J gene: TRBJ1-1; D gene: .; clone size: .; CDR3 protein: CASSPRGWNTEAFF; CDR3 DNA: TGTGCCAGCAGTCCCAGGGGTTGGAACACTGAAGCTTTCTTT
V gene: TRBV5-1; J gene: TRBJ2-6; D gene: .; clone size: .; CDR3 protein: CASQRGSGANVLTF; CDR3 DNA: TGCGCCAGCCAGAGGGGTTCTGGGGCCAACGTCCTGACTTTC
V gene: TRBV4-2; J gene: TRBJ2-1; D gene: .; clone size: .; CDR3 protein: CATAKERGHYNEQFF; CDR3 DNA: TGTGCCACCGCCAAAGAGCGGGGACACTACAATGAGCAGTTCTTC
V gene: TRBV2; J gene: TRBJ2-5; D gene: .; clone size: .; CDR3 protein: CASRGAPGRLGETQYF; CDR3 DNA: TGTGCCAGCAGGGGGGCCCCAGGGAGGTTGGGGGAGACCCAGTACTTC